Listed below are T cell receptor beta chains from one sample, sequenced in a study of radiation and T cells in renal cell carcinoma. Using immunoSEQ multiplex PCR, the repertoire was profiled, and TCRdb retains in-frame clones only, with some absent. This table holds approximately 150,000 clones, around 88% found once. The sample in question was blood, obtained from a patient whose treatment included radiotherapy and nephrectomy. The receptors shown here come from a woman in her 50s with renal cell carcinoma. The CDR3 runs from the conserved cysteine through the conserved F or W. The D gene is left open where the match is weak. The listing skips clone size in some rows; elsewhere it reads once, few, many or a size class.

TRBJ1-3	.	13	.	TRBV6-5	TGTGCCAGCAGCCGGGACGAGCGGGCCACCATATATTTT	CASSRDERATIYF
TRBJ1-5	.	14	.	TRBV7-6	TGTGCCAGCAGCTTAGCTAAGTTAGGTCAGCCCCAGCATTTT	CASSLAKLGQPQHF
TRBJ1-4	.	18	.	TRBV4-3	TGCGCCAGCAGCCAGAAAAGCAGGGGAACTGCAACTAATGAAAAACTGTTTTTT	CASSQKSRGTATNEKLFF
TRBJ1-2	.	14	.	TRBV14	TGTGCCAGCAGCCAGACCAGAGGACAGCTTGGCTACACCTTC	CASSQTRGQLGYTF
TRBJ1-1	.	14	.	TRBV28	TGTGCCAGCAGTTTATACAGGGTGGACACTGAAGCTTTCTTT	CASSLYRVDTEAFF
TRBJ2-1	.	16	TRBD1	TRBV5-1	TGCGCCAGCAGCTTGGCGCGACAGGGCCTTAACAATGAGCAGTTCTTC	CASSLARQGLNNEQFF
TRBJ1-3	.	14	TRBD1	TRBV7-2	TGTGCCAGCAGCTCAGGGACAGTTGGAAACACCATATATTTT	CASSSGTVGNTIYF
TRBJ1-3	.	14	TRBD1	TRBV6-4	TGTGCCAGCAGTGACGGGACAGGGAGGCACACCATATATTTT	CASSDGTGRHTIYF
TRBJ2-2	.	15	TRBD2	TRBV7-9	TGTGCCAGCAGCATGGGACTAGCTGGGACCGGGGAGCTGTTTTTT	CASSMGLAGTGELFF
TRBJ2-7	.	16	.	TRBV14	TGTGCCAGCAGCCGACTACCCCGAGACGACCCCTACGAGCAGTACTTC	CASSRLPRDDPYEQYF
TRBJ1-2	.	14	.	TRBV28	TGTGCCTCGGGCAGGGGTCGGTCTAACTATGGCTACACCTTC	CASGRGRSNYGYTF
TRBJ1-1	.	13	TRBD1	TRBV7-9	TGTGCCACCTCAGGGGGCGTGGACACTGAAGCTTTCTTT	CATSGGVDTEAFF
TRBJ2-7	.	14	.	TRBV9	TGTGCCAGCAGCGTAGCTACTAGCACCTACGAGCAGTACTTC	CASSVATSTYEQYF
TRBJ2-5	once	17	TRBD1	TRBV9	TGTGCCAGCAGCGTGGGTTGGGGACAGGGGGCTGGAGAGACCCAGTACTTC	CASSVGWGQGAGETQYF
TRBJ2-1	.	15	TRBD1	TRBV5-6	TGTGCCAGCAGCATCCGGGACAGGGGCTACAATGAGCAGTTCTTC	CASSIRDRGYNEQFF
TRBJ1-1	.	13	.	TRBV6-5	TGTGCCAGCAGTTACGCGTGGGGCACTGAAGCTTTCTTT	CASSYAWGTEAFF
TRBJ2-3	.	16	TRBD2	TRBV30	TGTGCCTGGAGTGCCCTTGCGGGGGATAACACAGATACGCAGTATTTT	CAWSALAGDNTDTQYF
TRBJ1-2	.	14	.	TRBV11-1	TGTGCCAGCAGCTTAGCGTCACTTAACTATGGCTACACCTTC	CASSLASLNYGYTF
TRBJ1-1	.	16	TRBD1	TRBV7-2	TGTGCCAGCAGATTCGAACCGGGACAGGGAAGCACTGAAGCTTTCTTT	CASRFEPGQGSTEAFF
TRBJ2-7	.	13	.	TRBV5-1	TGCGCCAGCAGCTCCGGGCCCGCCTACGAGCAGTACTTC	CASSSGPAYEQYF
TRBJ1-2	.	12	.	TRBV11-2	TGTGCCAGCAGCTCCGAGGGGGATGGCTACACCTTC	CASSSEGDGYTF
TRBJ2-5	.	17	TRBD2	TRBV4-1	TGCGCCAGCAGCCAAGAGGGAGTAGGGCGGGAGGGTGAGACCCAGTACTTC	CASSQEGVGREGETQYF
TRBJ1-2	.	11	TRBD1	TRBV19	TGTGCCACCGGGACAGGGGTTGGCTACACCTTC	CATGTGVGYTF
TRBJ2-5	.	13	.	TRBV11-2	TGTGCCAGCAGCTTACGGGCGGCTGAGACCCAGTACTTC	CASSLRAAETQYF
TRBJ2-1	.	17	.	TRBV7-2	TGTGCCAGCAGCTTTACAGGGGGCGGGAGGGTAGACAATGAGCAGTTCTTC	CASSFTGGGRVDNEQFF
TRBJ2-1	.	14	.	TRBV15	TGTGCCACCGGGCGGAGTAGGTCCTACAATGAGCAGTTCTTC	CATGRSRSYNEQFF
TRBJ2-7	.	10	TRBD2	TRBV29-1	TGCAGCGTTCGGGAGGACGAGCAGTACTTC	CSVREDEQYF
TRBJ1-5	.	15	TRBD1	TRBV5-6	TGTGCCAGCAGCAAGGACAGGGGGGGAGTGGAGGCCCAGCATTTT	CASSKDRGGVEAQHF
TRBJ2-2	.	15	TRBD1	TRBV19	TGTGCCAGTAGACCGGGACAGGGATACACCGGGGAGCTGTTTTTT	CASRPGQGYTGELFF
TRBJ1-1	.	14	.	TRBV19	TGTGCCAGTAGTAACACAGGGTGGGTCGCTGAAGCTTTCTTT	CASSNTGWVAEAFF
TRBJ1-2	.	8	.	TRBV7-9	TGTGCCAGCAGCCCACGGGCCTTC	CASSPRAF
TRBJ1-1	.	14	.	TRBV5-1	TGCGCCAGCAGCTTGGCGGGGTTGGACACTGAAGCTTTCTTT	CASSLAGLDTEAFF
TRBJ2-5	.	14	TRBD1	TRBV6-5	TGTGCCAGCAGTTACGCCGGGACAGGGGCGACCCAGTACTTC	CASSYAGTGATQYF
TRBJ1-1	.	13	TRBD1	TRBV6-5	TGTGCCAGCAGGGGACAGGGGTGGTCTGAAGCTTTCTTT	CASRGQGWSEAFF
TRBJ2-1	few	17	TRBD1	TRBV19	TGTGCCAGTAGTTTATCCGGGACAGGGGGTTTCAGCGATGAGCAGTTCTTC	CASSLSGTGGFSDEQFF
TRBJ2-4	.	16	.	TRBV18	TGTGCCAGCTCACTCGGTACAGGCCTAGCCAAAAACATTCAGTACTTC	CASSLGTGLAKNIQYF
TRBJ2-1	.	14	TRBD1	TRBV7-2	TGTGCCAGCAGCTTAGTGGGACAGGGTCATGAGCAGTTCTTC	CASSLVGQGHEQFF
TRBJ1-6	.	14	.	TRBV30	TGTGCCTGGAGTGCGGGAGGGTCCGATTCACCCCTCCACTTT	CAWSAGGSDSPLHF
TRBJ1-1	.	15	.	TRBV6-5	TGTGCCAGCAGTTACCGGTCACAGGGCGGCACTGAAGCTTTCTTT	CASSYRSQGGTEAFF
TRBJ1-1	.	12	TRBD1	TRBV28	TGTGCCAGCAGTCCTGGCGGCAGGGGGGCTTTCTTT	CASSPGGRGAFF
TRBJ2-3	.	12	.	TRBV7-2	TGTGCCAGCACCCCGGGTCGGGATACGCAGTATTTT	CASTPGRDTQYF
TRBJ1-6	.	17	.	TRBV5-1	TGCGCCAGCAGCTTGGGAGGTCAGGGGCCATCGGCGTCACCCCTCCACTTT	CASSLGGQGPSASPLHF
TRBJ1-3	.	15	.	TRBV7-8	TGTGCCAGCAGCTTCGCACCGAACTCTGGAAACACCATATATTTT	CASSFAPNSGNTIYF
TRBJ2-3	.	13	.	TRBV7-6	TGTGCCAGCAGCTCCCGCACTGTCAATACGCAGTATTTT	CASSSRTVNTQYF
TRBJ2-3	.	14	.	TRBV9	TGTGCCAGCAGCGTAGATCCAAGGTCTGATACGCAGTATTTT	CASSVDPRSDTQYF
TRBJ2-7	.	17	.	TRBV9	TGTGCCAGCAGCGTAGATTCGCAGGGGCTTAGCTCCTACGAGCAGTACTTC	CASSVDSQGLSSYEQYF
TRBJ2-7	.	13	.	TRBV7-2	TGTGCCAGCAGCCTACCACAGAGTTACGAGCAGTACTTC	CASSLPQSYEQYF
TRBJ1-1	.	15	.	TRBV6-5	TGTGCCAGCAGCCTAAACTTCCAGGTGAACACTGAAGCTTTCTTT	CASSLNFQVNTEAFF
TRBJ2-2	.	14	.	TRBV5-1	TGCGCCAGCAGCGGGGGAGTAAACACCGGGGAGCTGTTTTTT	CASSGGVNTGELFF
TRBJ2-7	few	11	.	TRBV9	TGTGAAAGGGGTCAGAGCTACGAGCAGTACTTC	CERGQSYEQYF
TRBJ2-1	.	13	TRBD1	TRBV6-5	TGTGCCATCCAAGGGACAGGTCGCGGTGAGCAGTTCTTC	CAIQGTGRGEQFF
TRBJ2-7	.	13	.	TRBV18	TGTGCCAGCTCACCTGGGGATCCCTACGAGCAGTACTTC	CASSPGDPYEQYF
TRBJ1-6	.	15	TRBD1	TRBV18	TGTGCCAGCTCTCAGGGACAGGGGACATCTTCACCCCTCCACTTT	CASSQGQGTSSPLHF